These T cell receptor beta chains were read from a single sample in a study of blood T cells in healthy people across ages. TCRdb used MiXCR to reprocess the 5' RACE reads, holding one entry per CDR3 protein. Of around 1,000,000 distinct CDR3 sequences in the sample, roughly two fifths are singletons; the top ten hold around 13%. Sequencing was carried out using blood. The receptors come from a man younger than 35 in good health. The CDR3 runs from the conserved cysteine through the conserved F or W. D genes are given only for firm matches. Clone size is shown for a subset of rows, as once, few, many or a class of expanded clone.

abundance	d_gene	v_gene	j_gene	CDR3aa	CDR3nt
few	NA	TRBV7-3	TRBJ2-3	CASSPTTQASTDTQYF	TGTGCCAGCAGCCCCACGACCCAAGCTAGCACAGATACGCAGTATTTT
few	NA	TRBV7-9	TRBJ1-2	CASSPRQPGASDGYTF	TGTGCCAGCAGCCCACGTCAGCCAGGGGCCTCAGATGGCTACACCTTC
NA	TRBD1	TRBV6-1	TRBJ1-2	CASSEAGQGAYGYTF	TGTGCCAGCAGTGAAGCTGGACAGGGGGCGTATGGCTACACCTTC
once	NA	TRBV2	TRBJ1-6	CASSEKGGAGSPLHF	TGTGCCAGCAGTGAAAAGGGGGGTGCGGGGTCACCCCTCCACTTT
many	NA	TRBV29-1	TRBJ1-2	CSVLGSQGYTF	TGCAGCGTTTTAGGAAGTCAAGGCTACACCTTC
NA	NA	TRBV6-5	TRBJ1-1	CASSYGETTEAFF	TGTGCCAGCAGTTATGGGGAAACCACTGAAGCTTTCTTT
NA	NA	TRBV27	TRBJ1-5	CASSLTASSNQPQHF	TGTGCCAGCAGTTTGACGGCCAGTAGCAATCAGCCCCAGCATTTT
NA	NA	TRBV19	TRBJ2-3	CASSPLTGVRVDTQYF	TGTGCCAGTAGCCCATTAACGGGGGTTCGGGTAGATACGCAGTATTTT
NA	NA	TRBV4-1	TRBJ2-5	CASSQVGREETQYF	TGCGCCAGCAGCCAGGTGGGGCGGGAAGAGACCCAGTACTTC
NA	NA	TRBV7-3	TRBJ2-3	CASSLNPGPRTDTQYF	TGTGCCAGCAGCTTAAACCCCGGGCCCCGCACAGATACGCAGTATTTT
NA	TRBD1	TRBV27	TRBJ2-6	CATRRQGFSSGANVLTF	TGTGCCACCAGAAGACAGGGTTTTAGCTCTGGGGCCAACGTCCTGACTTTC
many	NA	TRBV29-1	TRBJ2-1	CSVGLRSYNEQFF	TGCAGCGTTGGGCTACGCTCCTACAATGAGCAGTTCTTC
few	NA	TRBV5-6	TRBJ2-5	CASSSGAEQETQYF	TGTGCCAGCAGCTCAGGGGCTGAGCAAGAGACCCAGTACTTC
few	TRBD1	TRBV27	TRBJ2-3	CASSLGGRGRDTQYF	TGTGCCAGCAGTTTAGGAGGCAGGGGGCGGGATACGCAGTATTTT
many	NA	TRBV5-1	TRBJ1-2	CASSPGSYGYTF	TGCGCCAGCAGCCCCGGATCCTATGGCTACACCTTC
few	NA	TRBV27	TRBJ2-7	CASSSTASSYNEQYF	TGTGCCAGCAGTTCGACAGCTAGCTCCTACAATGAGCAGTACTTC
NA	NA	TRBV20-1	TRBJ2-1	CSARDLKTATQETQFF	TGCAGTGCTAGAGATCTTAAGACAGCGACACAAGAGACCCAGTTCTTC
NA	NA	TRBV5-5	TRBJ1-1	CASSLGGIVNTEAFF	TGTGCCAGCAGCTTGGGGGGCATCGTGAACACTGAAGCTTTCTTT
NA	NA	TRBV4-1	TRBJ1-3	CASSQGPQDPSGNTIYF	TGCGCCAGCAGCCAAGGACCCCAGGACCCCTCTGGAAACACCATATATTTT
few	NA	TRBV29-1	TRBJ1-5	CSVGNRGNQPQHF	TGCAGCGTTGGGAATAGAGGGAACCAGCCCCAGCATTTT
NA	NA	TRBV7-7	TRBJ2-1	CASSPGAGNEQFF	TGTGCTAGCAGCCCAGGGGCGGGAAATGAGCAGTTCTTC
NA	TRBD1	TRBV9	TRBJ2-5	CASSYPGQGRETQYF	TGTGCCAGCAGCTACCCGGGACAGGGGAGAGAGACCCAGTACTTC